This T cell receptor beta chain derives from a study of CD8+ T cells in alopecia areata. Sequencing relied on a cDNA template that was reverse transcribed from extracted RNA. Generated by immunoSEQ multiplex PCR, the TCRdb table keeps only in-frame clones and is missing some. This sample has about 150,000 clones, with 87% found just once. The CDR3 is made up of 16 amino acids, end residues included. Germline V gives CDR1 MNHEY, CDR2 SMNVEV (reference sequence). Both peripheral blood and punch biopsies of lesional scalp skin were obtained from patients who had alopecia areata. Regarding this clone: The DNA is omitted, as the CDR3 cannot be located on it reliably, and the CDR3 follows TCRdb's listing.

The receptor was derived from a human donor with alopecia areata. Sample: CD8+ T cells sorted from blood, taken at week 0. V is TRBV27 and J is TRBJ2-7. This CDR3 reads CASSSSPSGAPYEQYF.